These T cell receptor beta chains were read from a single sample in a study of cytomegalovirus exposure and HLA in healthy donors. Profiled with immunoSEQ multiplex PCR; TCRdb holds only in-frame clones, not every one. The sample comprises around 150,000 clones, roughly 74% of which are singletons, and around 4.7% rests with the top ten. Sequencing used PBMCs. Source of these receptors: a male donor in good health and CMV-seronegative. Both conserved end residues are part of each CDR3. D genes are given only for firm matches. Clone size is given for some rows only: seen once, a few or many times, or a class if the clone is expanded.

CDR3: CASSEVRGDSPLHF
DNA: TGTGCCAGCAGTGAAGTCAGGGGGGATTCACCCCTCCACTTT
size: few
V: TRBV6-1
J: TRBJ1-6
D: TRBD1

CDR3: CSAKTLAEQYF
DNA: TGCAGTGCCAAAACGCTAGCGGAACAGTATTTT
size: NA
V: TRBV20-1
J: TRBJ2-3
D: TRBD2

CDR3: CASSLSDAGGAFF
DNA: TGTGCCAGTAGTCTATCGGACGCAGGGGGAGCTTTCTTT
size: few
V: TRBV19
J: TRBJ1-1
D: TRBD1

CDR3: CASSVVPDGRRSGANVLTF
DNA: TGTGCCAGCAGCGTAGTGCCTGACGGGAGGCGCTCTGGGGCCAACGTCCTGACTTTC
size: NA
V: TRBV9
J: TRBJ2-6
D: TRBD2

CDR3: CASSPSSPETQYF
DNA: TGTGCCAGCAGCCCCTCCTCTCCAGAGACCCAGTACTTC
size: NA
V: TRBV7-9
J: TRBJ2-5
D: NA

CDR3: CASSPNPLSDEQYF
DNA: TGTGCCAGCTCACCAAATCCGTTGTCGGACGAGCAGTACTTC
size: NA
V: TRBV18
J: TRBJ2-7
D: NA

CDR3: CASSQGREQYF
DNA: TGCGCCAGCAGCCAGGGGAGGGAGCAGTACTTC
size: many
V: TRBV4-1
J: TRBJ2-7
D: NA

CDR3: CASSIDSTGWVNTEAFF
DNA: TGTGCCAGTAGTATAGATTCGACAGGGTGGGTGAACACTGAAGCTTTCTTT
size: NA
V: TRBV19
J: TRBJ1-1
D: TRBD1

CDR3: CASSKVKYF
DNA: TGTGCCAGCAGCAAAGTTAAGTATTTT
size: NA
V: TRBV21-1
J: TRBJ2-3
D: NA

CDR3: CASRTSGIPFYNEQFF
DNA: TGCGCCAGCAGGACTAGCGGGATCCCATTCTACAATGAGCAGTTCTTC
size: NA
V: TRBV5-1
J: TRBJ2-1
D: TRBD2

CDR3: CASSLSGTGFEQYF
DNA: TGTGCCAGCAGTTTATCTGGGACAGGGTTCGAGCAGTACTTC
size: NA
V: TRBV27
J: TRBJ2-7
D: TRBD1

CDR3: CASSIISGGPYEQYF
DNA: TGTGCCAGTAGTATAATATCAGGGGGGCCCTACGAGCAGTACTTC
size: NA
V: TRBV19
J: TRBJ2-7
D: NA

CDR3: CAWSLASGRYEQYF
DNA: TGTGCCTGGAGTCTGGCTAGCGGGAGATACGAGCAGTACTTC
size: NA
V: TRBV30
J: TRBJ2-7
D: TRBD2

CDR3: CASTSSGGTGELFF
DNA: TGTGCCAGTACGTCCTCGGGAGGCACCGGGGAGCTGTTTTTT
size: NA
V: TRBV19
J: TRBJ2-2
D: TRBD2

CDR3: CANRQGTGTEAFF
DNA: TGTGCCAACCGACAGGGTACGGGGACTGAAGCTTTCTTT
size: few
V: TRBV10-3
J: TRBJ1-1
D: TRBD1

CDR3: CASSPRDSLRGNEKLFF
DNA: TGTGCCAGCTCACCAAGGGACAGCCTCAGGGGTAATGAAAAACTGTTTTTT
size: NA
V: TRBV18
J: TRBJ1-4
D: TRBD1

CDR3: CASSLVEGGGQYF
DNA: TGTGCCAGCAGCTTGGTGGAGGGCGGGGGGCAGTACTTC
size: NA
V: TRBV5-4
J: TRBJ2-7
D: TRBD2

CDR3: CASSLLTNEQYF
DNA: TGCGCCAGCAGCTTACTCACCAACGAGCAGTACTTC
size: NA
V: TRBV5-1
J: TRBJ2-7
D: NA

CDR3: CASPHDGGNEQFF
DNA: TGTGCCAGCCCACACGACGGAGGCAATGAGCAGTTCTTC
size: NA
V: TRBV21-1
J: TRBJ2-1
D: NA

CDR3: CASSIAPTSGSTEQFF
DNA: TGTGCCAGTAGTATAGCCCCGACTAGCGGGAGTACTGAGCAGTTCTTC
size: NA
V: TRBV19
J: TRBJ2-1
D: TRBD2

CDR3: CASSVGQGGNTEAFF
DNA: TGTGCCAGCTCAGTGGGACAGGGAGGAAACACTGAAGCTTTCTTT
size: NA
V: TRBV18
J: TRBJ1-1
D: TRBD1

CDR3: CASSLELADPEQYF
DNA: TGTGCCAGCAGCTTAGAGCTAGCGGATCCCGAGCAGTACTTC
size: few
V: TRBV2
J: TRBJ2-7
D: TRBD2

CDR3: CASSVGQDNEQFF
DNA: TGTGCCAGCAGCGTAGGACAGGACAATGAGCAGTTCTTC
size: NA
V: TRBV9
J: TRBJ2-1
D: NA

CDR3: CASTRGGSGTEAFF
DNA: TGTGCCAGCACCCGGGGGGGGTCGGGCACTGAAGCTTTCTTT
size: NA
V: TRBV6-5
J: TRBJ1-1
D: NA

CDR3: CASSQDGRTGGRSNQPQHF
DNA: TGTGCCAGCAGCCAAGATGGACGAACAGGGGGCAGGAGCAATCAGCCCCAGCATTTT
size: NA
V: TRBV4-2
J: TRBJ1-5
D: TRBD1

CDR3: CASSSSGQSTDTQYF
DNA: TGTGCCAGCAGCTCATCGGGACAGAGCACAGATACGCAGTATTTT
size: NA
V: TRBV27
J: TRBJ2-3
D: TRBD1

CDR3: CATSHALGQGAEGTPEETQYF
DNA: TGTGCCACCAGCCACGCCCTCGGACAGGGGGCAGAGGGAACGCCGGAAGAGACCCAGTACTTC
size: NA
V: TRBV15
J: TRBJ2-5
D: TRBD1

CDR3: CASRRVQETQYF
DNA: TGTGCCAGCCGACGGGTCCAAGAGACCCAGTACTTC
size: NA
V: TRBV6-5
J: TRBJ2-5
D: NA

CDR3: CASSLVVPGPQETQYF
DNA: TGTGCCAGCAGCTTAGTAGTCCCAGGGCCACAAGAGACCCAGTACTTC
size: NA
V: TRBV7-6
J: TRBJ2-5
D: NA

CDR3: CASSLTSGNHEQYF
DNA: TGTGCCAGCAGCTTAACTAGCGGGAACCACGAGCAGTACTTC
size: few
V: TRBV5-4
J: TRBJ2-7
D: TRBD2

CDR3: CASSSTRGANEQFF
DNA: TGTGCCAGCAGCTCAACCCGGGGGGCGAATGAGCAGTTCTTC
size: few
V: TRBV11-3
J: TRBJ2-1
D: NA

CDR3: CASINLGTGRGYTF
DNA: TGTGCCAGCATTAATCTTGGGACAGGAAGAGGCTACACCTTC
size: NA
V: TRBV6-5
J: TRBJ1-2
D: TRBD1

CDR3: CASSQSSGEAYEQYF
DNA: TGCGCCAGCAGTCAATCCAGCGGGGAGGCCTACGAGCAGTACTTC
size: NA
V: TRBV23-1
J: TRBJ2-7
D: TRBD2

CDR3: CASSDSTGGNEQFF
DNA: TGTGCCAGCAGTGACTCTACCGGGGGCAATGAGCAGTTCTTC
size: few
V: TRBV6-4
J: TRBJ2-1
D: NA

CDR3: CASSLGAGNNEQFF
DNA: TGTGCCAGCAGCTTAGGTGCAGGGAACAATGAGCAGTTCTTC
size: NA
V: TRBV7-7
J: TRBJ2-1
D: NA

CDR3: CASTTESNTEAFF
DNA: TGTGCCAGCACCACCGAGTCGAACACTGAAGCTTTCTTT
size: NA
V: TRBV6-1
J: TRBJ1-1
D: NA

CDR3: CASSLGGRSEQYF
DNA: TGTGCCAGCAGTTTGGGGGGACGGAGCGAGCAGTACTTC
size: NA
V: TRBV28
J: TRBJ2-7
D: NA

CDR3: CASSWDRPTYNYGYTF
DNA: TGCGCCAGCAGCTGGGACAGGCCGACATATAACTATGGCTACACCTTC
size: NA
V: TRBV5-1
J: TRBJ1-2
D: TRBD1

CDR3: CASSVTSGGAADTQYF
DNA: TGTGCCAGCAGCGTGACTAGCGGGGGGGCCGCAGATACGCAGTATTTT
size: NA
V: TRBV5-6
J: TRBJ2-3
D: TRBD2

CDR3: CASSSVVETQYF
DNA: TGTGCCAGCAGTTCCGTCGTGGAGACCCAGTACTTC
size: NA
V: TRBV28
J: TRBJ2-5
D: NA

CDR3: CASTLYNEQFF
DNA: TGTGCCAGCACCTTGTACAATGAGCAGTTCTTC
size: NA
V: TRBV25-1
J: TRBJ2-1
D: NA

CDR3: CAIVRGTTSYEQYF
DNA: TGTGCCATCGTGAGGGGGACGACCTCCTACGAGCAGTACTTC
size: NA
V: TRBV6-1
J: TRBJ2-7
D: NA